These 21 T cell receptor beta chains share one sample of origin, sequenced in a study of blood T cells in healthy people across ages. PCR was performed a second time for about 7 to 12 cycles using a sample-barcoded 5' primer and a J-beta primer mix. TCRdb called the 5' RACE reads again in MiXCR, with one record for every CDR3 protein. The sample lists hundreds of thousands of distinct CDR3 sequences; approximately 25% were seen once. The same data also contributed to another study, on T cells of mothers and their children.

The sequenced sample was blood. Receptor source: a boy younger than 18 in good health.

This clonotype came up a few times. V is TRBV7-3 and J is TRBJ2-3, with TRBD1 identical over 7 bases. This CDR3 region has 16 residues. The V segment lost 2 bases and the J segment 6 bases; nucleotides outside the gene matches: 11. Germline values: CDR1 SGHTA, CDR2 FQGTGA. CDR3 loop: CASSLRGGQVLDTQYF. The CDR3 DNA sequence: TGTGCCAGCAGCTTACGAGGAGGACAGGTTCTGGATACGCAGTATTTT. The full variable domain, its missing parts supplied by reference TRBV7-3 and TRBJ2-3, is GAGVSQTPSNKVTEKGKYVELRCDPISGHTALYWYRQSLGQGPEFLIYFQGTGAADDSGLPNDRFFAVRPEGSVSTLKIQRTERGDSAVYLCASSLRGGQVLDTQYFGPGTRLTVL.

This clonotype was found a few times. The V and J genes are TRBV6-2 or TRBV6-3 and TRBJ2-5; 9 bases are shared with TRBD2. This CDR3 is built from 17 residues. The germline CDR1 and CDR2 sequences are MNHEY and SVGEGT. J was trimmed by 5 bases and V by 0 bases; bases with no gene match: 10. The CDR3 nucleotides read TGTGCCAGCAGTTACTCGACTAGCGGAGGGGGTGTGGAGACCCAGTACTTC. Translation gives CASSYSTSGGGVETQYF.

The CDR3 bases are TGCGCCAGCAGCTTTGTACGGCCCCATTACAATGAGCAGTTCTTC. This sequence encodes CASSFVRPHYNEQFF. This rearrangement joins TRBV5-1 to TRBJ2-1; no clear D gene. The CDR3 is made up of 15 amino acids. Germline CDR1 reads SGHRS; CDR2 reads YFSETQ. With 2 bases removed from V and 4 bases from J, the gap between germline ends came to 13 bases.

The chain is built from TRBV28 and TRBJ1-2, with a possible D match to TRBD1 (6 bases). V lost 5 bases, J lost 7 bases, and 17 bases lay in between. Germline values: CDR1 MDHEN, CDR2 SYDVKM. This CDR3 has 14 residues. This chain's CDR3 is CASSLTGSGGGYTF. The CDR3 DNA sequence: TGTGCCAGCAGTCTCACAGGGTCTGGGGGTGGCTACACCTTC.

Details on this clonotype: At one end, the junction sequence differs from germline, possibly due to a read error. The DNA of the CDR3 is TGTGCCAGCAGCTTAAGATCTAGCGGGAACATCGGGGAGCTGTTTTTT. Its translation: CASSLRSSGNIGELFF. The chain has TRBV7-6 and TRBJ2-2, with 9 bases lining up with TRBD2. CDR1 is SGHVS, CDR2 FNYEAQ, per germline. The CDR3 sequence is 16 residues long.

This clonotype came up a few times. The chain uses TRBV7-2 and TRBJ1-5; TRBD1 matches at 11 bases. J was trimmed by 5 bases and V by 2 bases; bases with no gene match: 5. Germline V CDR1 and CDR2: SGHTA, FQGNSA. This CDR3 is built from 16 residues. The CDR3 DNA sequence: TGTGCCAGCAGCTTAACAGGACAGGGGGCTTATCAGCCCCAGCATTTT. Its protein product is CASSLTGQGAYQPQHF.

This rearrangement joins TRBV7-2 to TRBJ2-1; tentatively, D is TRBD2 (6 bases). V gave up 5 bases and J gave up 2 bases, with 22 bases separating them. The CDR3 has 18 residues. Germline CDR1 reads SGHTA; CDR2 reads FQGNSA. The CDR3 sequence is CASSQKIGVGGPYNEQFF. CDR3 coding DNA: TGTGCCAGCAGCCAAAAGATAGGAGTGGGAGGACCCTACAATGAGCAGTTCTTC.

This clonotype was recorded many times. The CDR3 sequence is CSARPRTGEKLFF. DNA for the CDR3: TGCAGCGCCCGGCCCCGAACGGGTGAAAAACTGTTTTTT. The rearrangement uses TRBV29-1 and TRBJ1-4, with D hard to call. Between the trimmed V and J ends, which lost 7 bases and 7 bases, there was a span of 16 bases. This CDR3 contains 13 residues. From germline, CDR1 is SQVTM and CDR2 ANQGSEA. The full variable domain, in which reference TRBV29-1 and TRBJ1-4 provide the parts outside the CDR3, is SAVISQKPSRDICQRGTSLTIQCQVDSQVTMMFWYRQQPGQSLTLIATANQGSEATYESGFVIDKFPISRPNLTFSTLTVSNMSPEDSSIYLCSARPRTGEKLFFGSGTQLSVL.

The rearrangement uses TRBV12-3 or TRBV12-4 and TRBJ1-2, with 8 nucleotides matching TRBD1. This CDR3 has 15 residues. V lost 10 bases, J lost 5 bases, and 15 bases stayed unmatched. CDR3 coding DNA: TGTGCCAACTCTACCAAGGACAGGGATAAGTATGGCTACACCTTC. Amino acids: CANSTKDRDKYGYTF.

V is TRBV28 and J is TRBJ2-5, with D unresolved. The CDR3 runs to 12 residues. Germline CDR1 reads MDHEN; CDR2 reads SYDVKM. Trimming pared 2 bases from V and 11 bases from J, leaving 12 bases between. The CDR3 loop reads CASSLHPMEQYF. CDR3 nucleotide sequence: TGTGCCAGCAGTTTACATCCCATGGAGCAGTACTTC.

This chain links TRBV6-5 with TRBJ2-5; a possible D gene is TRBD2 (5 bases). The DNA end is a closer match to TRBJ2-7, so the J assignment may be wrong. CDR1 and CDR2 from the germline V gene are MNHEY and SVGAGI. The CDR3 has 16 amino acids. The chain's CDR3 is CASSYHPRAPGYEQYF. DNA for the CDR3: TGTGCCAGCAGTTACCACCCGAGGGCTCCTGGCTACGAGCAGTACTTC.

The chain employs TRBV7-9 and TRBJ1-1, with D possibly TRBD1 on 5 matching bases. Germline assignment: CDR1 SEHNR and CDR2 FQNEAQ (reference sequence). V was cut by 0 bases and J by 2 bases, with 16 bases left in between. This CDR3 has 17 residues. The DNA for the CDR3 is TGTGCCAGCAGCTTAGCGGTCCGTGGGGACGACAACACTGAAGCTTTCTTT. This gives the protein CASSLAVRGDDNTEAFF.

This chain connects TRBV30 to TRBJ2-7; maybe TRBD1 (6 bases). Germline V gene data show CDR1 as GTSNPN and CDR2 as SVGIG (reference sequence). This CDR3 spans 11 amino acids. V lost 2 bases to trimming and J lost 4 bases, with 6 bases between them. Here the CDR3 reads CAWSTGYEQYF. The CDR3 nucleotides are TGTGCCTGGAGTACAGGGTACGAGCAGTACTTC.

This clonotype was detected a few times. The junction differs from germline at one of its ends, possibly a read error. V and J are TRBV5-1 and TRBJ1-2; 8 bases line up with TRBD1. The germline CDR1 and CDR2 sequences are SGHRS and YFSETQ. This CDR3 comprises 16 residues. CDR3 bases: TGCGCCAGCAGCTTGAGTGGAGCAGGGGGCGAGAATGGCTATACCTTC. Translation: CASSLSGAGGENGYTF.

This clonotype was observed a handful of times. The rearrangement uses TRBV6-2 or TRBV6-3 and TRBJ2-3; D gene unclear. The V end was cut by 6 bases, the J end by 6 bases, with 19 bases between. The CDR3 length is 15 residues. Germline V gives CDR1 MNHEY, CDR2 SVGEGT. In DNA form, the CDR3 reads TGTGCCAGCAGCCCCGGGTCCCATGCATCGGATACGCAGTATTTT. Its translation is CASSPGSHASDTQYF.

J is TRBJ2-1 and V is TRBV6-5, with D unclear. V lost 0 bases and J lost 10, with 10 bases in between. Germline V lookup: CDR1 MNHEY, CDR2 SVGAGI. The length of the CDR3 is 13 residues. The CDR3 sequence: CASSYSEVREQFF. The CDR3, as DNA: TGTGCCAGCAGTTACTCGGAAGTTAGGGAGCAGTTCTTC.

This clonotype turned up a few times. CDR3 coding DNA: TGTGCCAGCAGCCGGGACAGGGAGGAGGAGACCCAGTACTTC. Protein product: CASSRDREEETQYF. The rearrangement uses TRBV6-5 and TRBJ2-5, with 9 bases fitting TRBD1. The germline V gene has CDR1 MNHEY and CDR2 SVGAGI. The CDR3 is 14 residues long. Trimming cost V 6 bases and J 5 bases; bases outside gene matches: 7.

V and J are TRBV6-2 or TRBV6-3 and TRBJ1-5; D remains unclear. V gave up 4 bases and J gave up 0 bases, with 16 bases separating them. The CDR3 spans 17 residues. Germline CDR1 is MNHEY and CDR2 is SVGEGT. This chain's CDR3 is CASSSLDPTYSNQPQHF. The CDR3 coding sequence is TGTGCCAGCAGTTCCCTGGACCCAACATATAGCAATCAGCCCCAGCATTTT.

This clonotype has only a few counts. The rearrangement links TRBV12-3 or TRBV12-4 to TRBJ2-3; D is possibly TRBD2 (5 bases). CDR3 size: 16 residues. V was shortened by 5 bases and J by 6 bases, with 21 bases between the two germline ends. CDR3 in DNA: TGTGCCAGCAGTCCCAGGAGAGCGGAGGTTGTGGATACGCAGTATTTT. It encodes CASSPRRAEVVDTQYF.

This clonotype was detected only a few times. The DNA of the CDR3 is TGCAGCGTTGAGGACAGGGCGAGTAGCGGGAGAATCTACGAGCAGTACTTC. This encodes CSVEDRASSGRIYEQYF. V is TRBV29-1 and J is TRBJ2-7; a weak D match, TRBD2 (9 bases). This CDR3 region has 17 residues. The V end was cut by 3 bases, the J end by 3 bases, with 24 bases between. CDR1 SQVTM and CDR2 ANQGSEA come from the germline V gene.

The chain joins TRBV20-1 to TRBJ1-4, with 8 bases aligning to TRBD1. Germline trimming cut 5 bases from V and 8 bases from J; bases unmatched to any gene: 7. The CDR3 extends over 13 amino acids. Germline CDR1 and CDR2: DFQATT and SNEGSKA (reference sequence). The CDR3 DNA follows: TGCAGTGCTCGGGACAGGACAGCCGAAAAACTGTTTTTT. Its protein product is CSARDRTAEKLFF.